A selection of T cell receptor beta chains follows, all from one sample in a study of identical twins. In TCRdb, the 5' RACE reads were re-called with MiXCR into one record per CDR3 protein. The sample carries hundreds of thousands of distinct CDR3 sequences, 8% to 9% recorded once. The data were also submitted as part of a second study, on yellow fever vaccine responses in identical twins.

The specimen sequenced was PBMCs. The receptors stem from a woman aged 18-30 years in good health. Both conserved end residues are part of each CDR3. The order of the fields is clone size, D gene, V gene, J gene, CDR3 protein, CDR3 DNA. A D gene is named only where the DNA matches it firmly. Clone size appears in some rows only: once, few, many, or a class for an expanded clone.

abundance: NA
d_gene: NA
v_gene: TRBV6-2/TRBV6-3
j_gene: TRBJ2-1
CDR3aa: CASSYGLDNLGEQFF
CDR3nt: TGTGCCAGCAGTTACGGTCTGGACAATCTGGGTGAGCAGTTCTTC

abundance: many
d_gene: TRBD1
v_gene: TRBV9
j_gene: TRBJ1-3
CDR3aa: CASSAPHRGSGNTIYF
CDR3nt: TGTGCCAGCAGCGCTCCGCACAGGGGATCTGGAAACACCATATATTTT

abundance: NA
d_gene: NA
v_gene: TRBV27
j_gene: TRBJ1-1
CDR3aa: CASSLSSLRGMNTEAFF
CDR3nt: TGTGCCAGCAGTTTATCGTCGCTCCGGGGAATGAACACTGAAGCTTTCTTT

abundance: NA
d_gene: TRBD1
v_gene: TRBV5-1
j_gene: TRBJ1-2
CDR3aa: CASSLAPGQNFYGYTF
CDR3nt: TGCGCCAGCAGCTTAGCTCCGGGACAGAACTTCTATGGCTACACCTTC

abundance: few
d_gene: NA
v_gene: TRBV7-9
j_gene: TRBJ2-1
CDR3aa: CASSLAISYNEQFF
CDR3nt: TGTGCCAGCAGCTTAGCCATTTCGTACAATGAGCAGTTCTTC

abundance: many
d_gene: NA
v_gene: TRBV4-3
j_gene: TRBJ2-7
CDR3aa: CASSQEGGSYEQYF
CDR3nt: TGCGCCAGCAGCCAAGAAGGGGGCTCCTACGAGCAGTACTTC

abundance: few
d_gene: NA
v_gene: TRBV30
j_gene: TRBJ2-7
CDR3aa: CAWSQGDEQYF
CDR3nt: TGTGCCTGGAGTCAGGGCGACGAGCAGTACTTC

abundance: many
d_gene: NA
v_gene: TRBV5-6
j_gene: TRBJ2-5
CDR3aa: CASSLANGGTQYF
CDR3nt: TGTGCCAGCAGCTTGGCCAATGGGGGGACCCAGTACTTC

abundance: few
d_gene: NA
v_gene: TRBV2
j_gene: TRBJ1-1
CDR3aa: CASSMVRGEGEAFF
CDR3nt: TGTGCCAGCAGTATGGTCCGGGGGGAGGGTGAAGCTTTCTTT

abundance: NA
d_gene: NA
v_gene: TRBV7-9
j_gene: TRBJ2-1
CDR3aa: CASSSQGGPLLNEQFF
CDR3nt: TGTGCCAGCAGCTCGCAGGGGGGGCCACTGCTCAATGAGCAGTTCTTC

abundance: few
d_gene: TRBD1
v_gene: TRBV7-9
j_gene: TRBJ1-2
CDR3aa: CASSSDRALLYGYTF
CDR3nt: TGTGCCAGCAGCTCGGACAGGGCGCTCCTATATGGCTACACCTTC

abundance: many
d_gene: NA
v_gene: TRBV7-8
j_gene: TRBJ2-1
CDR3aa: CASSLRETYNEQFF
CDR3nt: TGTGCCAGCAGCTTACGCGAGACCTACAATGAGCAGTTCTTC

abundance: NA
d_gene: NA
v_gene: TRBV12-3/TRBV12-4
j_gene: TRBJ1-6
CDR3aa: CASSLASGDNSPLHF
CDR3nt: TGTGCCAGCAGTTTAGCGAGTGGGGATAATTCACCCCTCCACTTT

abundance: many
d_gene: TRBD2
v_gene: TRBV5-1
j_gene: TRBJ2-5
CDR3aa: CASSFAGALQETQYF
CDR3nt: TGCGCCAGCAGCTTTGCGGGAGCGCTCCAAGAGACCCAGTACTTC

abundance: NA
d_gene: NA
v_gene: TRBV24-1
j_gene: TRBJ2-3
CDR3aa: CATSDSPGWGPTDTQYF
CDR3nt: TGTGCCACCAGTGATTCGCCCGGGTGGGGGCCCACAGATACGCAGTATTTT

abundance: few
d_gene: NA
v_gene: TRBV2
j_gene: TRBJ2-2
CDR3aa: CASTRGGGWTGELFF
CDR3nt: TGTGCCAGCACCAGAGGGGGGGGATGGACCGGGGAGCTGTTTTTT

abundance: NA
d_gene: TRBD2
v_gene: TRBV6-2/TRBV6-3
j_gene: TRBJ2-3
CDR3aa: CASSSLQPGLAATSTDTQYF
CDR3nt: TGTGCCAGCAGTTCCCTCCAGCCGGGACTAGCGGCAACATCCACAGATACGCAGTATTTT

abundance: many
d_gene: NA
v_gene: TRBV7-3
j_gene: TRBJ2-3
CDR3aa: CASPTDTQYF
CDR3nt: TGTGCCAGCCCCACAGATACGCAGTATTTT

abundance: many
d_gene: TRBD1
v_gene: TRBV27
j_gene: TRBJ2-7
CDR3aa: CASSPLGGLLDEQYF
CDR3nt: TGTGCCAGCAGTCCTCTAGGGGGCCTCCTCGACGAGCAGTACTTC

abundance: few
d_gene: NA
v_gene: TRBV5-1
j_gene: TRBJ1-1
CDR3aa: CASSLGNLNTEAFF
CDR3nt: TGCGCCAGCAGCTTGGGCAATTTGAACACTGAAGCTTTCTTT

abundance: few
d_gene: NA
v_gene: TRBV7-9
j_gene: TRBJ1-1
CDR3aa: CASRKPVNTEAFF
CDR3nt: TGTGCCAGCAGGAAGCCGGTGAACACTGAAGCTTTCTTT

abundance: NA
d_gene: NA
v_gene: TRBV11-2
j_gene: TRBJ2-1
CDR3aa: CASSSQLGWNEQFF
CDR3nt: TGTGCCAGCAGCTCTCAGCTGGGATGGAATGAGCAGTTCTTC

abundance: many
d_gene: TRBD1
v_gene: TRBV7-9
j_gene: TRBJ2-7
CDR3aa: CASSHTRTGEKYEQYF
CDR3nt: TGTGCCAGCAGCCACACCCGGACAGGGGAAAAATACGAGCAGTACTTC

abundance: NA
d_gene: TRBD2
v_gene: TRBV6-1
j_gene: TRBJ2-7
CDR3aa: CASSRTSANSYEQYF
CDR3nt: TGTGCCAGCAGTAGGACTAGCGCTAACTCCTACGAGCAGTACTTC

abundance: few
d_gene: TRBD1
v_gene: TRBV12-3/TRBV12-4
j_gene: TRBJ2-2
CDR3aa: CASRPGQGVGELFF
CDR3nt: TGTGCCAGCAGGCCGGGACAGGGAGTCGGGGAGCTGTTTTTT

abundance: NA
d_gene: TRBD1
v_gene: TRBV5-4
j_gene: TRBJ1-1
CDR3aa: CASSARDRNEAFF
CDR3nt: TGTGCCAGCAGCGCCCGGGACAGGAATGAAGCTTTCTTT

abundance: NA
d_gene: TRBD1
v_gene: TRBV20-1
j_gene: TRBJ2-1
CDR3aa: CSAGGGDRPYNEQFF
CDR3nt: TGCAGTGCGGGTGGTGGGGACAGGCCCTACAATGAGCAGTTCTTC

abundance: NA
d_gene: TRBD1
v_gene: TRBV20-1
j_gene: TRBJ2-3
CDR3aa: CSAREAQGAARTQYF
CDR3nt: TGCAGTGCTAGAGAAGCTCAGGGGGCCGCGCGGACGCAGTATTTT

abundance: many
d_gene: NA
v_gene: TRBV3-1
j_gene: TRBJ1-2
CDR3aa: CASSQESYGYTF
CDR3nt: TGTGCCAGCAGCCAAGAAAGTTATGGCTACACCTTC

abundance: few
d_gene: NA
v_gene: TRBV6-4
j_gene: TRBJ2-1
CDR3aa: CASSVDYRNYNEQFF
CDR3nt: TGTGCCAGCAGTGTGGACTACCGGAACTACAATGAGCAGTTCTTC

abundance: few
d_gene: TRBD2
v_gene: TRBV5-4
j_gene: TRBJ2-3
CDR3aa: CASSLGLAGGGGTDTQYF
CDR3nt: TGTGCCAGCAGCTTGGGACTAGCGGGAGGAGGGGGCACAGATACGCAGTATTTT

abundance: many
d_gene: TRBD1
v_gene: TRBV12-3/TRBV12-4
j_gene: TRBJ2-7
CDR3aa: CASRRTGNPYEQYF
CDR3nt: TGTGCCAGCAGGCGGACAGGGAACCCCTACGAGCAGTACTTC

abundance: NA
d_gene: TRBD1
v_gene: TRBV25-1
j_gene: TRBJ2-1
CDR3aa: CASSERMGQPIYNEQFF
CDR3nt: TGTGCCAGCAGTGAACGTATGGGACAGCCCATTTACAATGAGCAGTTCTTC

abundance: NA
d_gene: NA
v_gene: TRBV20-1
j_gene: TRBJ2-3
CDR3aa: CSARELQDFNFGRTDTQYF
CDR3nt: TGCAGTGCTAGAGAACTACAGGACTTTAACTTTGGGAGGACAGATACGCAGTATTTT

abundance: few
d_gene: TRBD2
v_gene: TRBV12-3/TRBV12-4
j_gene: TRBJ2-1
CDR3aa: CASSRRIGLAGANEQFF
CDR3nt: TGTGCCAGCAGCCGGCGCATCGGACTAGCGGGAGCCAATGAGCAGTTCTTC

abundance: NA
d_gene: TRBD2
v_gene: TRBV20-1
j_gene: TRBJ2-3
CDR3aa: CSATGDPWGGEDTQYF
CDR3nt: TGCAGTGCTACCGGCGACCCCTGGGGAGGGGAAGATACGCAGTATTTT